Presented here are 15 T cell receptor beta chains from one specimen sequenced in a study of post-analysis software for immune sequencing data. Regarding the study as a whole: Higher frequency in patients than in controls was seen for roughly five TRBV segments, with TRBV5-6, TRBV5-1 and TRBV20-1 among them.

Unique-molecular-identifier-tagged TCR beta cDNA libraries were used. TCRdb fed the PCR reads into MiXCR, producing one record per CDR3 protein. In the table there are about 200,000 distinct CDR3 sequences, 25% to 35% of which are singletons. These receptors' antigens are unknown. The sequencing sample was made of blood. These receptors all come from a girl aged 2 to 17 with multiple sclerosis.

This clonotype was seen repeatedly, ten times or more. This CDR3 is CASSYAGQGDEQYF. The CDR3 region has the DNA TGTGCCAGCAGTTACGCGGGACAGGGCGACGAGCAGTACTTC. The chain employs TRBV6-5 and TRBJ2-7, with 9 bases fitting TRBD1. Germline loops: CDR1 MNHEY, CDR2 SVGAGI. The CDR3 contains 14 residues. The junction had 4 bases not matched to a gene; V was cut back by 2 bases and J by 5 bases.

The chain couples TRBV25-1 to TRBJ2-5; 8 bases fit TRBD1. The CDR3 has 15 residues. Germline loops: CDR1 MGHDK, CDR2 SYGVNS. J gave up 2 bases and V 5 bases, and 7 bases lay outside the gene matches. For the CDR3, the DNA is TGTGCCAGCAGTAGTACTCGGACAGGGCAAGAGACCCAGTACTTC. Residues: CASSSTRTGQETQYF.

This clonotype was detected ten times or more. The rearrangement joins TRBV7-2 to TRBJ1-2; no firm D call. The CDR3 length is 13 residues. Germline lookup yields CDR1 SGHTA and CDR2 FQGNSA. Trimming removed 4 bases from V and 9 bases from J, with 15 bases in between. This CDR3 is CASSSSGGWSYTF. In nucleotides, the CDR3 is TGTGCCAGCAGCTCATCCGGCGGTTGGAGCTACACCTTC. Full variable domain (rest looked up from reference TRBV7-2 and TRBJ1-2): GAGVSQSPSNKVTEKGKDVELRCDPISGHTALYWYRQSLGQGLEFLIYFQGNSAPDKSGLPSDRFSAERTGGSVSTLTIQRTQQEDSAVYLCASSSSGGWSYTFGSGTRLTVV.

This sequence joins TRBV29-1 and TRBJ1-1, with a possible D match to TRBD1 (5 bases). Germline values: CDR1 SQVTM, CDR2 ANQGSEA. The CDR3 is 13 amino acids. CDR3 in DNA: TGCAACGTGTCGTCAGGGCCCTACACTGAAGCTTTCTTT. Amino acid sequence: CNVSSGPYTEAFF.

This clonotype showed up just a few times. A much larger clone differs from this one at a single base, so this may be a read error. V usage is TRBV20-1 and J usage is TRBJ2-3, with D tentatively TRBD2 (5 bases). CDR3 length equals 12 residues. Between the trimmed V and J ends, which lost 5 bases and 10 bases, there was a span of 16 bases. Germline V CDR1 and CDR2: DFQATT, SNEGSKA (reference sequence). The CDR3 sequence: CSAGLSEDAQYF. CDR3 DNA sequence: TGCAGTGCTGGACTGAGTGAGGATGCGCAGTATTTT.

There are a few counts of this clonotype. V is TRBV6-6 and J is TRBJ2-3; 8 bases line up with TRBD2. Looked up from germline, CDR1 is MNHNY and CDR2 is SVGAGI (reference sequence). V trimming: 6 bases; J trimming: 8 bases; junction bases outside the gene matches: 13. The CDR3 covers 15 residues. CDR3 sequence (DNA): TGTGCCAGCAGAGGGGCGGGGGGAGTGGCTGGTACGCAGTATTTT. Residues: CASRGAGGVAGTQYF.

About this clonotype: With a much larger clone just one base away, this may be a read error. The chain has TRBV4-1 and TRBJ2-3; unclear D gene. The CDR3 has 16 amino acids. V lost 1 base and J 3 bases, leaving 14 bases between the germline ends. CDR1 and CDR2 (germline): MGHRA, YSYEKL. CDR3 amino acids: CASSQGIRRVTDTQYF. DNA for the CDR3: TGCGCCAGCAGCCAAGGAATACGACGGGTTACAGATACGCAGTATTTT.

The rearrangement links TRBV7-6 to TRBJ2-1; 10 nucleotides align to TRBD1. This CDR3 region has 17 residues. The V gene end was trimmed by 6 bases and the J gene end by 2 bases; junction bases not matched to a gene: 10. The germline V gene has CDR1 SGHVS and CDR2 FNYEAQ. The CDR3 protein is CASSWTSGTGAYNEQFF. In nucleotides, the CDR3 is TGTGCCAGCAGTTGGACCTCCGGGACAGGGGCCTACAATGAGCAGTTCTTC.

The chain joins TRBV5-1 to TRBJ1-2, with a weak D call TRBD1 (6 bases). V dropped 4 bases and J dropped 8 bases, with 18 bases sitting between them. The germline gives CDR1 SGHRS, CDR2 YFSETQ. The CDR3 contains 14 residues. CDR3 bases: TGCGCCAGCAGCCCCGAAGGGGGGCTCAGCGGCTACACCTTC. It is translated as CASSPEGGLSGYTF.

The sample holds many counts of this clonotype. The chain uses TRBV20-1 and TRBJ2-5; D is uncertain. Per germline, CDR1 DFQATT and CDR2 SNEGSKA (reference sequence). CDR3 length: 15 amino acids. Trimming stripped 0 bases from V and 2 bases from J, with 13 bases between. Here the CDR3 reads CSARDLLEDQETQYF. CDR3 bases: TGCAGTGCTAGAGATCTTCTAGAGGATCAAGAGACCCAGTACTTC.

The chain combines TRBV7-2 with TRBJ2-7, with a weak D call TRBD1 (6 bases). V lost 5 bases and J lost 7, with 15 bases in between. This CDR3 comprises 13 residues. Germline CDR1 reads SGHTA; CDR2 reads FQGNSA. The CDR3 DNA is TGTGCCAGCAGCCTTGAACAGGGTCGTGAGCAGTACTTC. Protein sequence: CASSLEQGREQYF.

The chain links TRBV4-2 to TRBJ2-7; 12 bases agree with TRBD2. Germline V gives CDR1 LGHNA, CDR2 YNFKEQ. The CDR3 has 16 amino acids. Trimming at V came to 0 bases and at J to 4 bases, leaving 4 bases not matched to a gene. In DNA, the CDR3 is TGTGCCAGCAGCCAAGACAGACTAGCGGGAGCGTACGAGCAGTACTTC. This translates into CASSQDRLAGAYEQYF.

This clonotype was found a few times. The chain joins TRBV4-2 to TRBJ2-3, with a possible D match to TRBD2 (5 bases). Germline assignment: CDR1 LGHNA and CDR2 YNFKEQ. The CDR3 length is 15 residues. V was pared by 0 bases and J by 4 bases, with 11 bases between. Here the CDR3 reads CASSQDFGVADTQYF. The CDR3 region has the DNA TGTGCCAGCAGCCAAGATTTCGGGGTGGCAGATACGCAGTATTTT.

The chain joins TRBV6-1 to TRBJ2-7, with D possibly being TRBD1 (6 bases). V was shortened by 7 bases and J by 2 bases, with 12 bases between the two germline ends. Germline V gene lookup returns CDR1 MNHNS and CDR2 SASEGT. This CDR3 is built from 13 residues. The CDR3 DNA reads as TGTGCCAGCAACCGGGACACAACCTACGAGCAGTACGTC. Residues: CASNRDTTYEQYV.

In its sample, this clonotype was seen many times. The chain has TRBV5-1 and TRBJ2-1; TRBD1 aligns across 9 bases. This CDR3 spans 16 amino acids. V dropped 3 bases and J dropped 3; count of bases not matched to a gene: 7. Germline lookup yields CDR1 SGHRS and CDR2 YFSETQ. CDR3 loop: CASSSSGTGLYNEQFF. The CDR3 DNA reads TGCGCCAGCAGCTCTTCCGGGACAGGGCTCTACAATGAGCAGTTCTTC.